This passage covers 13 T cell receptor beta chains from one sample sequenced in a study of cytomegalovirus exposure and HLA in healthy donors. PCR was performed using 60 Vbeta and 13 Jbeta primers. TCRdb's copy holds only in-frame clones and misses some; the assay was immunoSEQ multiplex PCR. The sample contains more than 150,000 clones, 78% of which appear only once. Material: PBMCs. The receptors stem from a woman aged 40 to 50 in good health and CMV-seropositive.

The chain uses TRBV29-1 and TRBJ2-7; D is uncertain. Trimming took off 2 bases at V and 5 bases at J, with 16 bases between the two ends. The germline CDR1 and CDR2 sequences are SQVTM and ANQGSEA. This CDR3 has 14 amino acids. CDR3 DNA: TGCAGCGTTGAAAAATCACAAAAGAGCGACGAGCAGTACTTC. Residues: CSVEKSQKSDEQYF.

The rearrangement joins TRBV5-6 to TRBJ1-1; D is possibly TRBD1 (6 bases). Germline V gene data show CDR1 as SGHDT and CDR2 as YYEEEE. Trimming left V 2 bases short and J 5 bases short, with 16 bases between. This CDR3 is 15 amino acids long. The CDR3 region is CASSLRVTGPTEAFF. CDR3 DNA: TGTGCCAGCAGCTTACGCGTGACAGGACCAACTGAAGCTTTCTTT. The full variable domain, in which reference TRBV5-6 and TRBJ1-1 provide the parts outside the CDR3, is DAGVTQSPTHLIKTRGQQVTLRCSPKSGHDTVSWYQQALGQGPQFIFQYYEEEERQRGNFPDRFSGHQFPNYSSELNVNALLLGDSALYLCASSLRVTGPTEAFFGQGTRLTVV.

In regard to this clone: Relative to the germline gene, one junction end is altered; a read error may explain this. The DNA of the CDR3 is TGTTCCAGCAGCTTAGGACTAAATGAAAAACTGTTTTTT. The encoded protein is CSSSLGLNEKLFF. The V gene is TRBV7-9, the J gene TRBJ1-4, with D unresolved. This CDR3 has 13 residues. Germline-derived CDR1 and CDR2 are SEHNR and FQNEAQ (reference sequence).

The chain couples TRBV30 to TRBJ1-1; a weak D match, TRBD1 (5 bases). This CDR3 contains 15 residues. Trimming left V 3 bases short and J 0 bases short, with 14 bases between. Germline CDR1 GTSNPN, CDR2 SVGIG (reference sequence). The CDR3 spells CAWRADRIMNTEAFF. As DNA, the CDR3 is TGTGCCTGGAGAGCTGACAGAATCATGAACACTGAAGCTTTCTTT. Using reference TRBV30 and TRBJ1-1 for the parts outside the CDR3, the full variable domain is SQTIHQWPATLVQPVGSPLSLECTVEGTSNPNLYWYRQAAGRGLQLLFYSVGIGQISSEVPQNLSASRPQDRQFILSSKKLLLSDSGFYLCAWRADRIMNTEAFFGQGTRLTVV.

V usage is TRBV5-1 and J usage is TRBJ1-1; 7 positions match TRBD1. CDR1 is SGHRS and CDR2 is YFSETQ in the germline V gene. The V gene end was trimmed by 0 bases and the J gene end by 5 bases; junction bases not matched to a gene: 7. The CDR3 consists of 15 residues. The CDR3 loop is CASSLDIGGQTEAFF. Written as DNA, the CDR3 is TGCGCCAGCAGCTTGGACATAGGGGGCCAAACTGAAGCTTTCTTT.

The chain joins TRBV5-1 to TRBJ2-5; D not resolved. V lost 1 base to trimming and J lost 5 bases, with 9 bases between them. The CDR3 totals 13 residues. CDR1 SGHRS and CDR2 YFSETQ come from the germline V gene. The CDR3 nucleotides are TGCGCCAGCAGCTTGCCTAGTTCCGAGACCCAGTACTTC. Its translation: CASSLPSSETQYF.

This clone was recorded a few times. The V and J genes are TRBV19 and TRBJ2-1; TRBD1 matches at 8 bases. CDR1 is LNHDA, CDR2 SQIVND, per germline (reference sequence). The CDR3 is made up of 14 amino acids. Losses at the gene ends were 6 bases for V and 7 bases for J; bases not matched to a gene: 8. The CDR3, as DNA: TGTGCCAGTAGACAGACAGGGGCGGGTAATGAGCAGTTCTTC. This gives the protein CASRQTGAGNEQFF.

J is TRBJ2-7 and V is TRBV28, with 7 positions matching TRBD2. The CDR3 runs to 13 residues. J lost 3 bases, V lost 4 bases, and 3 bases had no gene match. CDR1 and CDR2 (germline): MDHEN, SYDVKM. The CDR3 nucleotides read TGTGCCAGCAGTTCAACGGGGGGCTACGAGCAGTACTTC. Translation: CASSSTGGYEQYF.

The gene calls are TRBV4-3 and TRBJ2-3, with D possibly TRBD2 on 7 matching bases. With 2 bases removed from V and 5 bases from J, the gap between germline ends came to 23 bases. Germline V gives CDR1 LGHNA, CDR2 YSLEER. This CDR3 is 18 amino acids long. DNA for the CDR3: TGCGCCAGCAGCCAACTCCCCCTTCTTGGGGGGGGCCAAGATACGCAGTATTTT. Its protein is CASSQLPLLGGGQDTQYF.

This chain joins TRBV7-7 and TRBJ1-1, with 8 bases lining up with TRBD1. Germline V gives CDR1 SSHAT, CDR2 FNYEAQ (reference sequence). The CDR3 covers 13 residues. V lost 5 bases and J lost 10; bases outside the gene matches: 9. CDR3 DNA: TGTGCCAGCAGCCCGCAGGGGGCCGGCGGAGCTTTCTTT. It translates to CASSPQGAGGAFF. Combining the CDR3 with reference TRBV7-7 and TRBJ1-1 gives the whole variable domain GAGVSQSPRYKVTKRGQDVTLRCDPISSHATLYWYQQALGQGPEFLTYFNYEAQPDKSGLPSDRFSAERPEGSISTLTIQRTEQRDSAMYRCASSPQGAGGAFFGQGTRLTVV.

This clone has only a few counts. The V gene is TRBV7-3, the J gene TRBJ1-1; perhaps TRBD1 as D (6 bases). From germline, CDR1 is SGHTA and CDR2 FQGTGA. Trimming took 3 bases from V and 1 from J, leaving 15 bases between them. CDR3 length equals 16 residues. CDR3 residues: CASSLGALQGNTEAFF. CDR3 DNA: TGTGCCAGCAGCTTGGGGGCCCTACAGGGGAACACTGAAGCTTTCTTT.

J is TRBJ1-1 and V is TRBV18, with 8 bases matching TRBD1. The CDR3 extends over 14 amino acids. Germline V CDR1 and CDR2: KGHSH, LQKENI. Trimming removed 4 bases from V and 2 bases from J; junction bases left unmatched: 3. Written as DNA, the CDR3 is TGTGCCAGCTCACAGACAGGGGTAAACACTGAAGCTTTCTTT. It yields the protein CASSQTGVNTEAFF.

This sequence joins TRBV18 and TRBJ2-1; 11 bases are a match to TRBD2. CDR1 and CDR2 from the germline V gene are KGHSH and LQKENI. CDR3 size: 16 residues. V shed 6 bases and J 5 bases; nucleotides not matched to a gene: 9. CDR3 sequence (DNA): TGTGCCAGCTCGCCGCCGACTAGCGGGGTAAACAATGAGCAGTTCTTC. It codes for CASSPPTSGVNNEQFF.